This T cell receptor beta chain was sequenced for a study of cytomegalovirus exposure and HLA in healthy donors. Whole-study context: Early on, a data release was issued that held roughly 80 million unique TCRs from HLA-typed donors. Study results and limitations: Information on immune exposure was restricted to one variable (CMV serostatus). The authors judged a highly shared variant cluster likely a sequencing artifact.

As regards this clone: Antigen: not known.

This cohort consisted of healthy bone marrow donors. The germline CDR1 and CDR2 sequences are LGHNA and YNFKEQ. The V end lost 2 bases, the J end lost 9 bases, and 14 bases lay between the germline ends. The CDR3 totals 14 residues. Primers for the PCR totalled 60 Vbeta and 13 Jbeta. Profiled with immunoSEQ multiplex PCR; TCRdb holds only in-frame clones, not every one. The sample lists some 180,000 clones, about 77% occurring once. Sequenced sample: PBMCs. This chain uses TRBV4-2 with TRBJ2-1, with D perhaps TRBD1 (6 bases). The sequence derives from a female donor in good health and CMV-seronegative. CDR3 DNA: TGTGCCAGCAGCCAAAACCTACAGGGCTCTGAGCAGTTCTTC. Its translation is CASSQNLQGSEQFF.